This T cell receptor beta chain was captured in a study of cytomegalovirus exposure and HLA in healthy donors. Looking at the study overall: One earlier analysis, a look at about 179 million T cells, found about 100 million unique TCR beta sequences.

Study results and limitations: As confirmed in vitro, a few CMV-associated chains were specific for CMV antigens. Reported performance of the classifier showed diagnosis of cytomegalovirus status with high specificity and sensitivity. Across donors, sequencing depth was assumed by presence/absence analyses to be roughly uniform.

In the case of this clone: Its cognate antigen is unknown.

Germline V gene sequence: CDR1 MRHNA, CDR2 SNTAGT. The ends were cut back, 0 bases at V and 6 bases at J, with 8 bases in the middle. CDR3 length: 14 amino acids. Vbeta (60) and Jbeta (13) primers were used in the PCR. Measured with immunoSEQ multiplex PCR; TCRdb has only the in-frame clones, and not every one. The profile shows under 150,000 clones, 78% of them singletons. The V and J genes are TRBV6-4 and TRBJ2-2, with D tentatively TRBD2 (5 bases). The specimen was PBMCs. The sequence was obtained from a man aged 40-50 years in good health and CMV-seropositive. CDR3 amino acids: CASSDSEVPGELFF. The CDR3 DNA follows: TGTGCCAGCAGTGACTCGGAGGTTCCCGGGGAGCTGTTTTTT.